The 21 T cell receptor beta chains listed next were all sequenced from one sample in a study of cytomegalovirus exposure and HLA in healthy donors. PCR was performed using 60 Vbeta and 13 Jbeta primers. Method: immunoSEQ multiplex PCR; TCRdb's copy keeps in-frame clones and lacks some. The data contain fewer than 120,000 clones, more than 60% of them singletons. Sequenced: PBMCs. The receptors derive from a man aged 30-40 years in good health and CMV-seropositive.

CDR3 nucleotides: TGTGCCAGCAGCTTAGGGAGGCGGACTGAAGCTTTCTTT. This gives the protein CASSLGRRTEAFF. This rearrangement joins TRBV7-6 to TRBJ1-1; the D is unclear. This CDR3 has 13 amino acids. Trimming cost V 1 base and J 5 bases, with 8 bases left between them. CDR1 and CDR2 (germline): SGHVS, FNYEAQ.

This chain uses TRBV19 with TRBJ1-3; no clear D gene. V lost 8 bases and J lost 0, with 8 bases in between. CDR1 and CDR2 (germline): LNHDA, SQIVND (reference sequence). The length of the CDR3 is 13 residues. CDR3 in DNA: TGTGCCAGTCGACAAGGCTCTGGAAACACCATATATTTT. Amino acid sequence: CASRQGSGNTIYF.

This clone was seen a single time. The V call is TRBV27, the J call TRBJ2-2; D remains unclear. CDR1 is MNHEY and CDR2 is SMNVEV in the germline V gene (reference sequence). This CDR3 spans 13 amino acids. Trimming took 2 bases from V and 3 from J, leaving 4 bases between them. CDR3 nucleotides: TGTGCCAGCAGTTTAGGGCACACCGGGGAGCTGTTTTTT. This sequence encodes CASSLGHTGELFF.

This rearrangement joins TRBV6-1 to TRBJ2-5; 10 nucleotides align to TRBD1. The germline V gene has CDR1 MNHNS and CDR2 SASEGT. The CDR3 covers 14 residues. V was pared by 3 bases and J by 2 bases, with 0 bases of the junction left unmatched. CDR3 DNA sequence: TGTGCCAGCAGTGAGGGACAGGGGCAAGAGACCCAGTACTTC. Translation: CASSEGQGQETQYF.

The V and J genes are TRBV7-3 and TRBJ2-1, with D tentatively TRBD1 (6 bases). The V gene's germline CDR1 is SGHTA and CDR2 FQGTGA. The V end was cut by 1 base, the J end by 0 bases, with 13 bases between. The CDR3 is 17 amino acids. The CDR3 is CASSLIGTPSSYNEQFF. In nucleotides, the CDR3 is TGTGCCAGCAGCTTAATCGGGACACCGAGCTCCTACAATGAGCAGTTCTTC.

The chain employs TRBV5-4 and TRBJ2-3; 12 bases agree with TRBD2. The CDR3 spans 18 residues. Germline CDR1 SGHNT, CDR2 YYREEE (reference sequence). Germline trimming cut 2 bases from V and 0 bases from J; bases unmatched to any gene: 7. The CDR3 protein is CASSFVLAGGSSTDTQYF. The CDR3 DNA reads TGTGCCAGCAGCTTTGTTCTAGCGGGGGGGTCTAGCACAGATACGCAGTATTTT.

This clone was seen only a few times. The chain has TRBV5-1 and TRBJ2-1, with D perhaps matching TRBD2 (6 bases). Trimming took 4 bases from V and 10 from J, leaving 15 bases between them. CDR1 and CDR2 from the germline V gene are SGHRS and YFSETQ. CDR3 size: 13 residues. The CDR3 sequence is CASSRGTLWEQFF. In DNA, the CDR3 is TGCGCCAGCAGCCGCGGGACCCTCTGGGAGCAGTTCTTC.

This clone was detected a few times. Written as DNA, the CDR3 is TGTGCCAGCAGCTCACTAGCGCCCTACAATGAGCAGTTCTTC. It yields the protein CASSSLAPYNEQFF. The genes are TRBV7-6 and TRBJ2-1; the match to TRBD2 covers 7 bases. The CDR3 extends over 14 amino acids. Germline values: CDR1 SGHVS, CDR2 FNYEAQ. The V gene end was trimmed by 4 bases and the J gene end by 2 bases; junction bases not matched to a gene: 2.

The chain has TRBV19 and TRBJ1-2; the D gene is possibly TRBD1 (5 bases). Per the germline V gene, CDR1 is LNHDA and CDR2 is SQIVND (reference sequence). Between the trimmed V and J ends, which lost 1 base and 6 bases, there was a span of 12 bases. The CDR3 totals 14 residues. CDR3 region: CASSIGGGFNGYTF. CDR3 bases: TGTGCCAGTAGTATAGGCGGGGGTTTCAATGGCTACACCTTC.

The chain uses TRBV27 and TRBJ2-5; no firm D call. The V and J ends lost 5 bases and 4 bases respectively, with 11 bases between them. CDR3 length: 13 amino acids. Per the germline V gene, CDR1 is MNHEY and CDR2 is SMNVEV (reference sequence). The CDR3 DNA is TGTGCCAGCAGTGGCCTGGAGCTAGAGACCCAGTACTTC. Its protein is CASSGLELETQYF.

V is TRBV30 and J is TRBJ2-3, with 10 bases aligning to TRBD1. Losses at the gene ends were 0 bases for V and 11 bases for J; bases not matched to a gene: 8. The germline gives CDR1 GTSNPN, CDR2 SVGIG (reference sequence). The CDR3 totals 14 residues. CDR3 coding DNA: TGTGCCTGGAGTGTGGGGACAGGGGTGGAGATGCAGTATTTT. Amino acids: CAWSVGTGVEMQYF.

The CDR3 here is CASSYLYEQYF. The CDR3 region has the DNA TGTGCCAGCAGTTACCTCTACGAGCAGTACTTC. The V and J genes are TRBV6-6 and TRBJ2-5; D remains ambiguous. The tail of the sequence fits TRBJ2-7 better, so the J call may be wrong. The CDR3 sequence is 11 residues long. Looked up from germline, CDR1 is MNHNY and CDR2 is SVGAGI (reference sequence).

The chain links TRBV30 to TRBJ2-5; the match to TRBD1 covers 11 bases. This CDR3 comprises 19 residues. Per germline, CDR1 GTSNPN and CDR2 SVGIG (reference sequence). Unmatched junction bases numbered 17, after V lost 3 bases and J lost 2 bases. This chain's CDR3 is CAWSPGVWTGGKAQETQYF. The CDR3 DNA follows: TGTGCCTGGAGCCCTGGGGTCTGGACAGGGGGCAAAGCTCAAGAGACCCAGTACTTC.

As to this clone: One junction end does not reproduce the germline sequence, and a read error may be involved. The chain joins TRBV5-3 to TRBJ2-7; D unresolved. TRBV5-3 is designated an ORF whose function remains uncertain. This CDR3 has 11 residues. CDR3 nucleotide sequence: TGTGCCAGAGGTAGAGGCTACAAGCAGTACTTC. As protein: CARGRGYKQYF.

This rearrangement joins TRBV5-1 to TRBJ2-3, with a possible D match to TRBD1 (5 bases). V was clipped by 6 bases and J by 4 bases, with 15 bases between them. Germline CDR1 SGHRS, CDR2 YFSETQ. The CDR3 contains 14 residues. The CDR3 is CASTRDSFADTQYF. In DNA form, the CDR3 reads TGCGCCAGCACTCGAGACAGCTTTGCAGATACGCAGTATTTT.

The rearrangement uses TRBV5-6 and TRBJ2-5, with TRBD2 matching 8 bases. J gave up 2 bases and V 5 bases, and 11 bases lay outside the gene matches. The CDR3 totals 16 residues. Germline lookup yields CDR1 SGHDT and CDR2 YYEEEE. The CDR3, as DNA: TGTGCCAGCAGGGAGGAGGGACTAGGGGGACAAGAGACCCAGTACTTC. Its translation: CASREEGLGGQETQYF.

This chain joins TRBV11-2 and TRBJ1-2; 8 positions agree with TRBD1. The CDR3 spans 15 residues. V shed 5 bases, J shed 2 bases, and the junction held 7 bases outside the gene matches. Germline V gene sequence: CDR1 SGHAT, CDR2 FQNNGV. The CDR3 here is CASSPKGQGNYGYTF. As DNA, the CDR3 is TGTGCCAGCAGCCCAAAAGGACAGGGAAACTATGGCTACACCTTC.

The chain has TRBV6-5 and TRBJ1-1; D not certain. The ends were cut back, 7 bases at V and 2 bases at J, with 11 bases in the middle. CDR3 length: 13 amino acids. The germline V gene has CDR1 MNHEY and CDR2 SVGAGI. CDR3 nucleotide sequence: TGTGCCAGCACCGCAGGTCTTAACACTGAAGCTTTCTTT. It is translated as CASTAGLNTEAFF.

The rearrangement uses TRBV18 and TRBJ1-5, with TRBD1 matching 7 bases. Germline V CDR1 and CDR2: KGHSH, LQKENI. V gave up 4 bases and J gave up 7 bases; unmatched junction bases: 7. The CDR3 sequence is 14 residues long. The CDR3 region has the DNA TGTGCCAGCTCACTTACAGGGGTCGGCCAGCCCCAGCATTTT. Its translation: CASSLTGVGQPQHF.

The chain employs TRBV18 and TRBJ1-5; TRBD1 matches at 8 bases. The CDR3 covers 24 residues. CDR1 and CDR2 from the germline V gene are KGHSH and LQKENI. V lost 0 bases and J lost 0; bases outside the gene matches: 25. CDR3 nucleotide sequence: TGTGCCAGCTCACCACCTGGTGAGAGGTTGGTTCCGGGGACAGGATTTTATAGCAATCAGCCCCAGCATTTT. Its protein is CASSPPGERLVPGTGFYSNQPQHF. Filled out from reference TRBV18 and TRBJ1-5, the complete variable domain reads NAGVMQNPRHLVRRRGQEARLRCSPMKGHSHVYWYRQLPEEGLKFMVYLQKENIIDESGMPKERFSAEFPKEGPSILRIQQVVRGDSAAYFCASSPPGERLVPGTGFYSNQPQHFGDGTRLSIL.

V usage is TRBV11-2 and J usage is TRBJ2-7; the match to TRBD2 covers 7 bases. The CDR3 sequence is 16 residues long. Losses at the gene ends were 5 bases for V and 0 bases for J; bases not matched to a gene: 10. Germline V CDR1 and CDR2: SGHAT, FQNNGV. DNA for the CDR3: TGTGCCAGCAGCCCCCTAACCGGGGGGAGCTCCTACGAGCAGTACTTC. It codes for CASSPLTGGSSYEQYF.